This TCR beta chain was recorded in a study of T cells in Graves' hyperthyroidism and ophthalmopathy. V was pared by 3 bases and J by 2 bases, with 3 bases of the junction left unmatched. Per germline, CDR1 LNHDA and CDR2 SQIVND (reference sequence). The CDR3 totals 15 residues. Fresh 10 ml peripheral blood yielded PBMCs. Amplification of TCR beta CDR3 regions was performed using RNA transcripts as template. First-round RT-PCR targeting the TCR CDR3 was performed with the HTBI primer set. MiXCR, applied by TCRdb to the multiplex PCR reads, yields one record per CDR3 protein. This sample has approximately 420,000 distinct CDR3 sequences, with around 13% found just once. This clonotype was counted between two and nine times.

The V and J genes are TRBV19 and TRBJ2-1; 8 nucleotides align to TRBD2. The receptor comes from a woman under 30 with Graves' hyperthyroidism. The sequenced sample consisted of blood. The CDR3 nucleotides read TGTGCCAGTAGTATCGGGAGGGCGCCCTACAATGAGCAGTTCTTC. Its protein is CASSIGRAPYNEQFF.